The 32 T cell receptor beta chains below all came from one sample that was sequenced in a study of cytomegalovirus exposure and HLA in healthy donors. Use of 60 Vbeta and 13 Jbeta primers characterized the PCR. Assay: immunoSEQ multiplex PCR; the TCRdb copy retains only in-frame clones and omits some. The sample consists of 100,000 or so clones, approximately 72% of them appearing once. The source material was PBMCs. Receptors originate from a male donor in good health and CMV-seropositive.

This clone was detected only a few times. The V and J genes are TRBV2 and TRBJ1-2; 7 bases map to TRBD1. Germline V gene lookup returns CDR1 SNHLY and CDR2 FYNNEI. V lost 5 bases to trimming and J lost 6 bases; unmatched junction nucleotides: 9. CDR3 length: 14 amino acids. Here the CDR3 DNA reads TGTGCCAGCAGTTTCCAGGGACAGACGGATGGCTACACCTTC. This gives the protein CASSFQGQTDGYTF.

This clone has only a few counts. V gene TRBV4-3 combines with J gene TRBJ2-7; TRBD1 matches 10 bases. Trimming removed 3 bases from V and 3 bases from J; junction bases left unmatched: 5. The CDR3 is 15 residues long. Germline CDR1 and CDR2: LGHNA and YSLEER. The CDR3 loop is CASSHPGTGDYEQYF. For the CDR3, the DNA is TGCGCCAGCAGCCACCCCGGGACAGGGGACTACGAGCAGTACTTC.

There are a few counts of this clone. The chain links TRBV2 to TRBJ2-5; a possible D gene is TRBD1 (6 bases). This CDR3 region has 12 residues. The V end was cut by 9 bases, the J end by 5 bases, with 13 bases between. Germline lookup yields CDR1 SNHLY and CDR2 FYNNEI. DNA of the CDR3: TGTGCCAGTAACAGGGATCTGGAGACCCAGTACTTC. Residues: CASNRDLETQYF.

This chain uses TRBV11-3 with TRBJ2-7; possible D gene TRBD1, 5 bases. The CDR3 has 15 residues. Germline V gene lookup returns CDR1 SGHNT and CDR2 YENEEA. V was shortened by 4 bases and J by 0 bases, with 13 bases between the two germline ends. CDR3 sequence (DNA): TGTGCCAGCAGCTCTCGTGAAGGGGACTCCTACGAGCAGTACTTC. Translating gives CASSSREGDSYEQYF.

V is TRBV29-1 and J is TRBJ2-7; D might be TRBD1 (6 bases). CDR3 length: 14 amino acids. Germline-derived CDR1 and CDR2 are SQVTM and ANQGSEA. V shed 6 bases and J shed 0 bases, with 15 bases lying between them. CDR3 DNA sequence: TGCAGCGTCCTAGTCGACAGGAACTCCTACGAGCAGTACTTC. Amino acids: CSVLVDRNSYEQYF.

V is TRBV9 and J is TRBJ2-5; D might be TRBD2 (5 bases). The CDR3 is 13 residues long. Trimming took off 0 bases at V and 5 bases at J, with 8 bases between the two ends. CDR1 is SGDLS and CDR2 is YYNGEE in the germline V gene. The CDR3 here is CASSVVPGETQYF. In DNA, the CDR3 is TGTGCCAGCAGCGTAGTTCCGGGGGAGACCCAGTACTTC. The full variable domain, in which reference TRBV9 and TRBJ2-5 provide the parts outside the CDR3, is DSGVTQTPKHLITATGQRVTLRCSPRSGDLSVYWYQQSLDQGLQFLIQYYNGEERAKGNILERFSAQQFPDLHSELNLSSLELGDSALYFCASSVVPGETQYFGPGTRLLVL.

V gene TRBV7-9 combines with J gene TRBJ2-2; TRBD1 matches 8 bases. The V segment lost 5 bases and the J segment 0 bases; nucleotides outside the gene matches: 2. This CDR3 has 15 amino acids. Germline CDR1 SEHNR, CDR2 FQNEAQ (reference sequence). The CDR3 nucleotides are TGTGCCAGCAGCCAGGGGGCGACGAACACCGGGGAGCTGTTTTTT. Protein product: CASSQGATNTGELFF. Complete variable domain (other parts from reference TRBV7-9 and TRBJ2-2): DTGVSQNPRHKITKRGQNVTFRCDPISEHNRLYWYRQTLGQGPEFLTYFQNEAQLEKSRLLSDRFSAERPKGSFSTLEIQRTEQGDSAMYLCASSQGATNTGELFFGEGSRLTVL.

The chain recombines TRBV28 with TRBJ1-1; TRBD1 matches at 7 bases. CDR1 and CDR2 from the germline V gene are MDHEN and SYDVKM. The CDR3 contains 13 residues. After removal of 6 bases from V and 6 bases from J, the junction contained 7 bases not matched to a gene. The CDR3: CASRQGGFAEAFF. In DNA form, the CDR3 reads TGTGCCAGCAGGCAAGGGGGCTTCGCTGAAGCTTTCTTT.

The CDR3 here is CASSPQGARSNQPQHF. As DNA, the CDR3 is TGTGCCAGCTCTCCCCAGGGGGCGCGGAGCAATCAGCCCCAGCATTTT. The chain joins TRBV18 to TRBJ1-5, with TRBD1 identical over 8 bases. Germline values: CDR1 KGHSH, CDR2 LQKENI. V shed 6 bases, J shed 1 base, and the junction held 8 bases outside the gene matches. The CDR3 extends over 16 amino acids.

The V gene is TRBV5-1, the J gene TRBJ2-2, with 9 bases that match TRBD1. The V segment lost 3 bases and the J segment 4 bases; nucleotides outside the gene matches: 4. Germline assignment: CDR1 SGHRS and CDR2 YFSETQ. This CDR3 spans 15 amino acids. The CDR3 DNA reads TGCGCCAGCAGCTCCCGACAGGGGGGCACCGGGGAGCTGTTTTTT. Translating gives CASSSRQGGTGELFF.

This clone showed up just once. The CDR3 sequence: CAWSWRDTEAFF. The CDR3 DNA reads TGTGCCTGGAGTTGGCGGGACACTGAAGCTTTCTTT. The genes are TRBV30 and TRBJ1-1; D uncertain. The V gene's germline CDR1 is GTSNPN and CDR2 SVGIG (reference sequence). V dropped 2 bases and J dropped 3 bases, with 7 bases sitting between them. CDR3 length: 12 amino acids.

J is TRBJ2-1 and V is TRBV11-2, with 8 bases aligning to TRBD1. J gave up 4 bases and V 3 bases, and 8 bases lay outside the gene matches. The CDR3 covers 16 residues. Germline-derived CDR1 and CDR2 are SGHAT and FQNNGV. The CDR3 protein is CASSFGAGQGYNEQFF. Written as DNA, the CDR3 is TGTGCCAGCAGCTTTGGAGCCGGACAGGGTTACAATGAGCAGTTCTTC. The full variable domain, its missing parts supplied by reference TRBV11-2 and TRBJ2-1, is EAGVAQSPRYKIIEKRQSVAFWCNPISGHATLYWYQQILGQGPKLLIQFQNNGVVDDSQLPKDRFSAERLKGVDSTLKIQPAKLEDSAVYLCASSFGAGQGYNEQFFGPGTRLTVL.

The count of this clone is one. The chain recombines TRBV2 with TRBJ2-7; TRBD2 aligns across 9 bases. Germline assignment: CDR1 SNHLY and CDR2 FYNNEI. After removal of 7 bases from V and 5 bases from J, the junction contained 12 bases not matched to a gene. The CDR3 contains 15 residues. CDR3 DNA sequence: TGTGCCAGCACTTCGCGGGGGGGCCGATCGAACGAGCAGTACTTC. It encodes CASTSRGGRSNEQYF.

V usage is TRBV7-8 and J usage is TRBJ1-4, with D perhaps TRBD1 (6 bases). The germline V and J ends were trimmed by 1 base and 2 bases, with 11 bases remaining between them. The CDR3 has 16 residues. The V gene's germline CDR1 is SGHVS and CDR2 FQNEAQ. Here the CDR3 reads CASSLGAQGTNEKLFF. In DNA, the CDR3 is TGTGCCAGCAGCTTAGGAGCACAGGGTACTAATGAAAAACTGTTTTTT. The full variable domain, completed using reference TRBV7-8 and TRBJ1-4, is GAGVSQSPRYKVAKRGQDVALRCDPISGHVSLFWYQQALGQGPEFLTYFQNEAQLDKSGLPSDRFFAERPEGSVSTLKIQRTQQEDSAVYLCASSLGAQGTNEKLFFGSGTQLSVL.

V gene TRBV6-1 combines with J gene TRBJ1-6; no reliable D call. CDR1 and CDR2 (germline): MNHNS, SASEGT. V shed 2 bases and J shed 0 bases, with 5 bases lying between them. The CDR3 is 15 amino acids. The CDR3 DNA follows: TGTGCCAGCAGTGAAATGAGCTCCTATAATTCACCCCTCCACTTT. Translation: CASSEMSSYNSPLHF.

The chain has TRBV30 and TRBJ2-3; tentative D call: TRBD1 (5 bases). CDR1 is GTSNPN, CDR2 SVGIG, per germline (reference sequence). V dropped 3 bases and J dropped 0 bases, with 10 bases sitting between them. This CDR3 region has 14 residues. The CDR3 nucleotides read TGTGCCTGGAGCCTTAGGGGTAGCACAGATACGCAGTATTTT. Its protein product is CAWSLRGSTDTQYF.

V and J are TRBV2 and TRBJ1-6, with 7 bases fitting TRBD1. Germline lookup yields CDR1 SNHLY and CDR2 FYNNEI. The trim removed 7 bases at V and 7 bases at J, leaving 7 bases unmatched. The CDR3 totals 14 residues. The CDR3: CASTRDSRNSPLHF. The CDR3 DNA follows: TGTGCCAGCACGAGGGACAGTCGGAATTCACCCCTCCACTTT.

This clone was counted ten times or more. The genes are TRBV10-3 and TRBJ2-7, with 12 bases fitting TRBD1. The CDR3 totals 15 residues. Per germline, CDR1 ENHRY and CDR2 SYGVKD. The J segment lost 5 bases and the V segment lost 1 base, leaving 3 bases of the junction unmatched. This CDR3 is CAISEWGQGANEQYF. In nucleotides, the CDR3 is TGTGCCATCAGTGAGTGGGGACAGGGGGCGAACGAGCAGTACTTC.

The genes are TRBV4-3 and TRBJ2-3, with D possibly matching TRBD2 (6 bases). In germline, CDR1 is LGHNA, CDR2 YSLEER. Trimming took 1 base from V and 0 from J, leaving 8 bases between them. The CDR3 has 15 residues. CDR3 DNA: TGCGCCAGCAGCCAAGCCCTAGCGAGCACAGATACGCAGTATTTT. It codes for CASSQALASTDTQYF.

The chain is built from TRBV5-6 and TRBJ2-3, with D possibly TRBD2 on 5 matching bases. Trimming removed 5 bases at V and 6 bases at J, with 10 bases between. Germline values: CDR1 SGHDT, CDR2 YYEEEE. This CDR3 has 12 amino acids. The CDR3 is CASRGSEDTQYF. In DNA, the CDR3 is TGTGCCAGCAGGGGGAGTGAGGATACGCAGTATTTT. The full variable domain, rest sourced from reference TRBV5-6 and TRBJ2-3, is DAGVTQSPTHLIKTRGQQVTLRCSPKSGHDTVSWYQQALGQGPQFIFQYYEEEERQRGNFPDRFSGHQFPNYSSELNVNALLLGDSALYLCASRGSEDTQYFGPGTRLTVL.

This clone occurred a few times. The V and J genes are TRBV6-1 and TRBJ1-3; 10 nucleotides match TRBD1. CDR1 is MNHNS, CDR2 SASEGT, per germline. The junction had 12 bases not matched to a gene; V was cut back by 1 base and J by 0 bases. This CDR3 is 20 amino acids long. The CDR3 bases are TGTGCCAGCAGTGAAGTGGGACAGGGGATCCCCAGGAGCTCTGGAAACACCATATATTTT. It translates to CASSEVGQGIPRSSGNTIYF.

V gene TRBV7-2 combines with J gene TRBJ1-6, with 12 nucleotides matching TRBD1. The CDR3 covers 15 residues. Losses at the gene ends were 4 bases for V and 7 bases for J; bases not matched to a gene: 2. Germline values: CDR1 SGHTA, CDR2 FQGNSA. CDR3 residues: CASSWGQGANSPLHF. CDR3 DNA: TGTGCCAGCAGCTGGGGACAGGGGGCGAATTCACCCCTCCACTTT.

V is TRBV11-2 and J is TRBJ1-2; D may be TRBD1 (6 bases). V lost 6 bases to trimming and J lost 4 bases, with 15 bases between them. The CDR3 is 14 residues long. From germline, CDR1 is SGHAT and CDR2 FQNNGV. The CDR3 nucleotides read TGTGCCAGCAGGGCCGGCAGGGGCGTCTATGGCTACACCTTC. Protein: CASRAGRGVYGYTF.

The chain carries TRBV9 and TRBJ2-1, with TRBD2 matching over 8 bases. The V and J ends lost 4 bases and 7 bases, in that order; junction bases with no gene match: 7. The germline CDR1 and CDR2 sequences are SGDLS and YYNGEE. The CDR3 is 14 amino acids. The CDR3 nucleotides are TGTGCCAGCAGCAGCGGGGGCTCTTCAAATGAGCAGTTCTTC. It encodes CASSSGGSSNEQFF.

The CDR3, as DNA: TGTGCCACCAGCAAGGACACCGCGGACTACGAGCAGTACTTC. Encoded protein: CATSKDTADYEQYF. The genes are TRBV15 and TRBJ2-7, with D perhaps matching TRBD1 (5 bases). The CDR3 has 14 amino acids. Germline assignment: CDR1 LNHNV and CDR2 YYDKDF (reference sequence). The germline V and J ends were trimmed by 4 bases and 3 bases, with 13 bases remaining between them.

The V and J genes are TRBV28 and TRBJ1-4, with D unresolved. The germline V and J ends were trimmed by 6 bases and 5 bases, with 13 bases remaining between them. The CDR3 loop spans 14 amino acids. The V gene's germline CDR1 is MDHEN and CDR2 SYDVKM. Here the CDR3 reads CASSGAPGNEKLFF. In DNA, the CDR3 is TGTGCCAGCAGCGGAGCCCCGGGAAATGAAAAACTGTTTTTT.

The rearrangement uses TRBV6-5 and TRBJ2-7; 12 bases are shared with TRBD1. The CDR3 runs to 13 residues. CDR1 and CDR2 (germline): MNHEY, SVGAGI. The V and J ends lost 6 bases and 6 bases, in that order; junction bases with no gene match: 3. CDR3 loop: CASSRDRGREQYF. CDR3 bases: TGTGCCAGCAGCCGGGACAGGGGGCGCGAGCAGTACTTC.

The chain combines TRBV6-1 with TRBJ1-2; D remains ambiguous. Germline-derived CDR1 and CDR2 are MNHNS and SASEGT. The CDR3 has 15 amino acids. V was cut by 1 base and J by 7 bases, with 16 bases left in between. CDR3 in amino acids: CASSEGTQMECGYTF. DNA of the CDR3: TGTGCCAGCAGTGAAGGGACTCAGATGGAGTGTGGCTACACCTTC.

In its sample, this clone was seen many times. The genes are TRBV13 and TRBJ1-4; 8 positions agree with TRBD1. This CDR3 comprises 13 residues. CDR1 is PRHDT and CDR2 is FYEKMQ in the germline V gene (reference sequence). Germline trimming cut 4 bases from V and 12 bases from J; bases unmatched to any gene: 7. The CDR3 loop is CASSSTGGGELFF. DNA for the CDR3: TGTGCCAGCAGCTCTACAGGGGGAGGTGAACTGTTTTTT.

The rearrangement links TRBV9 to TRBJ2-5; TRBD2 matches at 8 bases. With V trimmed by 3 bases and J by 1 base, 8 bases remained unmatched. Germline CDR1 reads SGDLS; CDR2 reads YYNGEE. The CDR3 runs 16 residues. The CDR3 reads CASSGTGGPLQETQYF. For the CDR3, the DNA is TGTGCCAGCAGCGGTACGGGGGGGCCCCTCCAAGAGACCCAGTACTTC.

This chain links TRBV6-6 with TRBJ1-1, with 11 bases lining up with TRBD1. The CDR3 contains 15 residues. Per germline, CDR1 MNHNY and CDR2 SVGAGI (reference sequence). V lost 6 bases and J lost 4; bases outside the gene matches: 7. CDR3 sequence (DNA): TGTGCCAGCAGATCCCGGGACAGGGGGGTCACTGAAGCTTTCTTT. The encoded protein is CASRSRDRGVTEAFF.

The chain uses TRBV30 and TRBJ2-5; 11 nucleotides align to TRBD1. TRBJ2-7 explains the end of the DNA better; the J call may be wrong. This CDR3 spans 14 amino acids. Germline loops: CDR1 GTSNPN, CDR2 SVGIG (reference sequence). The DNA of the CDR3 is TGTGCCTGGAGTAGGGGACAGGGGGCCTACGAGCAGTACTTC. It encodes CAWSRGQGAYEQYF.